The clone carrying this T cell receptor (delta chain) was found a few times. The antigen remains unidentified. The sample originates from a study of Vδ1+ human thymocytes. J lost 5 bases, V lost 6 bases, and 11 bases had no gene match. The germline V gene has CDR1 TSWWSYY and CDR2 QGS. The CDR3 is made up of 15 amino acids. Broader study findings: In the thymus, TRG and TRD repertoires looked highly polyclonal with Gaussian CDR3 lengths. Many TRG clonotypes were shared between donors; TRD repertoires were essentially private. Thymic delta-chain repertoires held 20% to 25% Vdelta2 sequences and few Vdelta3, despite high sort purity.

Alphabeta T cells were depleted, then CD3+ Vdelta1+ Vdelta2- thymocytes were FACS-sorted. Sequences come from RNA converted to cDNA by reverse transcription. CDR3 amplicons came from multiplex PCR with pooled V-gene forward and constant-region reverse primers. TCRdb reanalyzed the multiplex PCR reads using CATT. The sample lists around 60,000 delta-chain clones, about 14% occurring once. This TCR was recovered from a girl under three years old who had congenital heart surgery. This chain joins TRDV1 and TRDJ1, with 8 bases matching TRDD3. Sequencing was done on a sample of Vdelta1+ gamma-delta thymocytes from the thymus. As to subset: FACS-sorted CD3+ TCRalphabeta- TCRVdelta1+ TCRVdelta2- thymocytes. The CDR3 DNA reads TGTGCTCTTGGAGAGACGCGCGGGGATACTGATAAACTCATCTTT. This encodes CALGETRGDTDKLIF.